The present entry profiles one T cell receptor beta chain with its context. Its antigen specificity is not known. The sample holds no much larger clone one base away, and base qualities are not on file. This sample is part of a study of graft-versus-host responses after intestinal transplantation (dated by TCRdb to about 2021). About the full investigation: The transplants that recipients received were multivisceral, liver-intestinal, or isolated intestinal. Every recipient was given anti-thymocyte globulin induction, then maintenance tacrolimus and steroids for roughly three years. After intestinal transplantation, graft-versus-host and host-versus-graft alloreactive T cell clones were followed in the graft, circulation and bone marrow using bulk TCR-beta CDR3 sequencing. Alloreactive clones were identified by sequencing pre-transplant mixed lymphocyte reaction products and comparing these products with unstimulated pre-transplant donor and recipient T cells. The cohort enrolled about two dozen intestinal transplant recipients, one of whom was a retransplant, and 3 patients without pretransplant specimens were excluded. Donor T cell macrochimerism was defined as a peak of at least 4% donor T cells among recipient peripheral blood mononuclear cells. Rather than going through the commercial service, samples from three later patients were sequenced in-house on an Illumina MiSeq and processed with MiXCR.

Study-level results and caveats: High GvH to HvG T cell clonal ratios were observed in the allografts of patients with donor T cell macrochimerism. Early after transplant, peak levels of circulating GvH clones were associated with declines in HvG clones. GvH clones were detected in recipient bone marrow, and some of these GvH clones were observed earlier in ileal mucosa or blood, consistent with an intestinal mucosal origin. Conclusions were limited by the relatively low number and heterogeneity of intestinal transplant patients.

The library was prepared using the immunoSEQ multiplex PCR assay. High-throughput TCR-beta CDR3 sequencing of genomic DNA from most patients was performed by Adaptive Biotechnologies. In the paper's pipeline: TCR sequencing data were retrieved from Adaptive's ImmunoSEQ software for around 19 patients, whereas three other patients were processed with MiXCR and VDJtools. Because the origin of CDR3 nucleotide sequences shared between donor and recipient could not be assigned, those sequences were removed. Alloreactive clones required at least 2-fold expansion over unstimulated cells and minimum CFSE-low frequency of 0.002% (template counts) or 0.001% (read counts). A clone was considered mappable if detected in the sequenced pre-transplant spleen, lymph node, or MLR CFSE-low populations of the donor or recipient. Cumulative frequency of alloreactive clones was calculated as a percentage of all sequences weighted by copy number. The source is immuneACCESS, and TCRdb retained only in-frame sequences with V and J called. Part of the clones is not carried over; for the studies checked, unresolved V genes explain less than half of this, and the remainder is unexplained. Clone size and V and J calls were adopted from that table, with D and trimming inferred from the DNA. This sample lists about 16,000 clones; 95% were detected once. Together, the top ten hold 0.79% of the sample.

Blood samples were collected up to 4 times in the first month after transplant and then at least monthly when available. This receptor was identified in a human patient who received an intestinal transplant, so some T cells may come from the graft donor. The sequencing here drew on PBMCs, taken 23 days after intestinal transplant.

CDR3 protein: CASSLGQGSRMNTEAFF. Here is the DNA: TGTGCCAGCAGCTTGGGTCAGGGGTCGAGGATGAACACTGAAGCTTTCTTT. The sequence is built from TRBV5-5 and TRBJ1-1; a weak D assignment points to TRBD1 (6 bases agree). The germline V gene (reference sequence) provides CDR1 SGHKS and CDR2 YYEKEE. The CDR3, cysteine through phenylalanine, is 17 amino acids long. Only the CDR3 part of the read is kept: 51 bases, read in frame from the first base. Relative to germline, V is 0 bases shorter and J is 0 bases shorter, with 15 bases between their ends.